Below, 13 T cell receptor beta chains from the same sample are listed, as sequenced in a study of blood T cell repertoires in COVID-19. TCRdb's table, derived via immunoSEQ multiplex PCR, lists solely in-frame clones and lacks some. The table lists about 100,000 clones, 87% of them singletons. The sequencing input was peripheral blood. Source of these receptors: a man aged 45 to 65 with active COVID-19.

The rearrangement uses TRBV7-9 and TRBJ2-7, with no clear D. V gave up 4 bases and J gave up 0 bases, with 4 bases separating them. In germline, CDR1 is SEHNR, CDR2 FQNEAQ (reference sequence). This CDR3 contains 12 residues. The CDR3 sequence: CASSSSSYEQYF. The DNA for the CDR3 is TGTGCCAGCAGCTCCAGCTCCTACGAGCAGTACTTC.

The chain has TRBV19 and TRBJ1-5; 9 bases fit TRBD1. The germline V gene encodes CDR1 LNHDA and CDR2 SQIVND (reference sequence). The V gene end was trimmed by 5 bases and the J gene end by 3 bases; junction bases not matched to a gene: 8. This CDR3 region has 16 residues. CDR3 region: CASSGIGQGSNQPQHF. As DNA, the CDR3 is TGTGCCAGTAGTGGAATTGGACAGGGGTCCAATCAGCCCCAGCATTTT. The whole variable domain, filled in from reference TRBV19 and TRBJ1-5, reads DGGITQSPKYLFRKEGQNVTLSCEQNLNHDAMYWYRQDPGQGLRLIYYSQIVNDFQKGDIAEGYSVSREKKESFPLTVTSAQKNPTAFYLCASSGIGQGSNQPQHFGDGTRLSIL.

This chain connects TRBV3-1 (or the pseudogene TRBV3-2) to TRBJ2-1, with D possibly being TRBD2 (5 bases). Germline V gene sequence: CDR1 LGHDT, CDR2 YNNKEL (reference sequence). CDR3 length equals 16 residues. Between the trimmed V and J ends, which lost 1 base and 6 bases, there was a span of 16 bases. The CDR3 coding sequence is TGTGCCAGCAGCCAAGGGACTCCCGGTGGGGTCAATGAGCAGTTCTTC. It specifies CASSQGTPGGVNEQFF.

V gene TRBV29-1 combines with J gene TRBJ1-1, with D unclear. V dropped 2 bases and J dropped 3 bases, with 13 bases sitting between them. The length of the CDR3 is 14 residues. Germline CDR1 reads SQVTM; CDR2 reads ANQGSEA. The CDR3 DNA is TGCAGCGTTGAACTCATGAAGGGAGACACTGAAGCTTTCTTT. It translates to CSVELMKGDTEAFF.

This clone has a single count. The chain employs TRBV27 and TRBJ2-7; D perhaps matches TRBD2 (6 bases). CDR3 length equals 15 residues. Trimming took 5 bases from V and 2 from J, leaving 16 bases between them. Germline lookup yields CDR1 MNHEY and CDR2 SMNVEV (reference sequence). The CDR3 spells CASSPSLAYTYEQYF. The CDR3 DNA reads TGTGCCAGCAGTCCTTCACTAGCCTACACCTACGAGCAGTACTTC.

The chain recombines TRBV7-9 with TRBJ2-5; 8 nucleotides align to TRBD1. J lost 4 bases, V lost 3 bases, and 4 bases had no gene match. From germline, CDR1 is SEHNR and CDR2 FQNEAQ (reference sequence). The CDR3 sequence is 14 residues long. The CDR3 coding sequence is TGTGCCAGCAGCTTCAGGGGGCCGGGAGAGACCCAGTACTTC. This translates into CASSFRGPGETQYF. Variable domain in full (rest from reference TRBV7-9 and TRBJ2-5): DTGVSQNPRHKITKRGQNVTFRCDPISEHNRLYWYRQTLGQGPEFLTYFQNEAQLEKSRLLSDRFSAERPKGSFSTLEIQRTEQGDSAMYLCASSFRGPGETQYFGPGTRLLVL.

The chain carries TRBV18 and TRBJ1-1, with TRBD1 matching 9 bases. The V gene's germline CDR1 is KGHSH and CDR2 LQKENI. V was pared by 2 bases and J by 4 bases, with 2 bases of the junction left unmatched. The CDR3 consists of 14 residues. This CDR3 is CASSPDRGSTEAFF. The CDR3 DNA follows: TGTGCCAGCTCACCAGACAGGGGGTCCACTGAAGCTTTCTTT.

The gene calls are TRBV7-6 and TRBJ2-7, with 7 bases matching TRBD2. J gave up 4 bases and V 5 bases, and 11 bases lay outside the gene matches. The CDR3 runs 15 residues. Germline V gene lookup returns CDR1 SGHVS and CDR2 FNYEAQ. The CDR3 DNA reads as TGTGCCAGCAGCCCGGGACTACCAGGGCCTTACGAGCAGTACTTC. Protein sequence: CASSPGLPGPYEQYF.

DNA for the CDR3: TGTGCCAGCAGTGAAAATGGGGGGAATGAGCAGTTCTTC. Translating gives CASSENGGNEQFF. The genes are TRBV2 and TRBJ2-1, with a weak D call TRBD2 (6 bases). From germline, CDR1 is SNHLY and CDR2 FYNNEI. V lost 2 bases and J lost 7, with 9 bases in between. The CDR3 loop spans 13 amino acids. Variable domain in full (rest from reference TRBV2 and TRBJ2-1): EPEVTQTPSHQVTQMGQEVILRCVPISNHLYFYWYRQILGQKVEFLVSFYNNEISEKSEIFDDQFSVERPDGSNFTLKIRSTKLEDSAMYFCASSENGGNEQFFGPGTRLTVL.

The gene calls are TRBV10-3 and TRBJ1-4; no reliable D call. Germline CDR1 is ENHRY and CDR2 is SYGVKD. The CDR3 covers 14 residues. Between the trimmed V and J ends, which lost 0 bases and 6 bases, there was a span of 8 bases. CDR3 in DNA: TGTGCCATCAGTGAGTCCCTTACGGATGAAAAACTGTTTTTT. It encodes CAISESLTDEKLFF.

This sequence joins TRBV4-3 and TRBJ2-2, with D possibly TRBD1 on 5 matching bases. V lost 0 bases to trimming and J lost 5 bases, with 13 bases between them. Germline V lookup: CDR1 LGHNA, CDR2 YSLEER. CDR3 length: 16 residues. The DNA for the CDR3 is TGCGCCAGCAGCCAAGAGTCCCAGGGCGGAACCGGGGAGCTGTTTTTT. Protein: CASSQESQGGTGELFF.

The chain employs TRBV11-3 and TRBJ2-1, with 8 bases that match TRBD2. The junction had 3 bases not matched to a gene; V was cut back by 5 bases and J by 3 bases. CDR1 is SGHNT and CDR2 is YENEEA in the germline V gene. The length of the CDR3 is 14 residues. DNA of the CDR3: TGTGCCAGCAGCGCGGGGGGTCGCTACAATGAGCAGTTCTTC. Its protein is CASSAGGRYNEQFF.

The chain carries TRBV19 and TRBJ2-3; D ambiguous. The V end was cut by 4 bases, the J end by 1 base, with 6 bases between. Germline V gives CDR1 LNHDA, CDR2 SQIVND (reference sequence). This CDR3 comprises 13 residues. The CDR3 region is CASSTGRTDTQYF. The CDR3 DNA sequence: TGTGCCAGTAGTACAGGCCGCACAGATACGCAGTATTTT.